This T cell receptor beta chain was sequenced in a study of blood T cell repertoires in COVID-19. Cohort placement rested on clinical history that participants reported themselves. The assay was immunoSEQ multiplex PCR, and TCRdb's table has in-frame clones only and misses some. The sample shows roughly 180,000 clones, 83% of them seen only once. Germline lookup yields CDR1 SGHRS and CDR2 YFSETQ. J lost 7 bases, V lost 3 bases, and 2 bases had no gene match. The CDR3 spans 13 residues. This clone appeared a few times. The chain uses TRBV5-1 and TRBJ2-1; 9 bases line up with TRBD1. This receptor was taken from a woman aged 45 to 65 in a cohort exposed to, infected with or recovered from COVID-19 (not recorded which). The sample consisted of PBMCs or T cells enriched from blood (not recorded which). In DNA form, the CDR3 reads TGCGCCAGCAGCTGGGACAGGGCAAATGAGCAGTTCTTC. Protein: CASSWDRANEQFF.